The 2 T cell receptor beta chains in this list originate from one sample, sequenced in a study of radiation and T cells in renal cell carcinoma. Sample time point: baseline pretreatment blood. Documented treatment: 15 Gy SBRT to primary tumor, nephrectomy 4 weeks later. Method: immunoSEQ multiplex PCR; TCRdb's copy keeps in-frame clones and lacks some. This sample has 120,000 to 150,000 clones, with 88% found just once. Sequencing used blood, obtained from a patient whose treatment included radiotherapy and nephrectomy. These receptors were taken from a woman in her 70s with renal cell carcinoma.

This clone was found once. CDR3 in DNA: TGTGCCAGCAGCTTCCCCGGCAGGGGCTACACCTTC. It translates to CASSFPGRGYTF. The chain is built from TRBV11-2 and TRBJ1-2, with D hard to call. V shed 3 bases and J shed 8 bases, with 10 bases lying between them. The CDR3 contains 12 residues. CDR1 SGHAT and CDR2 FQNNGV come from the germline V gene.

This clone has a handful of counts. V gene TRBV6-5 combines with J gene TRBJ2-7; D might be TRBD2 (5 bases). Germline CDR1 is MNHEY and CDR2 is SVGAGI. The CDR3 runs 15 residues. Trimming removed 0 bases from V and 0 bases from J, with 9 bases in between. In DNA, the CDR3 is TGTGCCAGCAGTTACTCGGACGCGGGCTCCTACGAGCAGTACTTC. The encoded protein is CASSYSDAGSYEQYF.